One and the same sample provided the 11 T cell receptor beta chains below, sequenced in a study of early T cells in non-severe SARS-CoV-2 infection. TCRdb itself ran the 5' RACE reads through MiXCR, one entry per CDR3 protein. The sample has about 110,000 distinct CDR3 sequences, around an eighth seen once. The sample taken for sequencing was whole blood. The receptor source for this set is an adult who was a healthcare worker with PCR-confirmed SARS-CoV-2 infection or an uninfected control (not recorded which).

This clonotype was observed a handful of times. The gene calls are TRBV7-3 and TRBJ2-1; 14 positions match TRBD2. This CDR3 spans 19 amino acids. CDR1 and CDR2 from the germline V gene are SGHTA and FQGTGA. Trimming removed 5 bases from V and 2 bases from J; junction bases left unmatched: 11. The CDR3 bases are TGTGCCAGCAGCCAACCGGGACTAGCGGGAGTGAGCGCCTACAATGAGCAGTTCTTC. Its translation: CASSQPGLAGVSAYNEQFF.

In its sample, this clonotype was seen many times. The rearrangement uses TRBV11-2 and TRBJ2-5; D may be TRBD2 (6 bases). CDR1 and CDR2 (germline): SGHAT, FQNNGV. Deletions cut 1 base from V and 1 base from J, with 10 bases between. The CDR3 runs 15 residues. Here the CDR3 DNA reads TGTGCCAGCAGCTTAGGTGGGGGGACCCAAGAGACCCAGTACTTC. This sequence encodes CASSLGGGTQETQYF.

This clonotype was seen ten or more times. CDR3 sequence reads: CASSQYRDYEQYF. The CDR3 region has the DNA TGTGCCAGCAGCCAGTACAGGGACTACGAGCAGTACTTC. This rearrangement joins TRBV7-2 to TRBJ2-7, with D possibly TRBD1 on 6 matching bases. The germline CDR1 and CDR2 sequences are SGHTA and FQGNSA. This CDR3 has 13 amino acids. V shed 5 bases and J shed 3 bases, with 11 bases lying between them.

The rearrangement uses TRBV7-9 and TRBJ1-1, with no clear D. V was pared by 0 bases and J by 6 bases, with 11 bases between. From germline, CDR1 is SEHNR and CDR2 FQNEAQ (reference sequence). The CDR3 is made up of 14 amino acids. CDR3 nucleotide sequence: TGTGCCAGCAGCTTAGCGCCCGGGTTCCCTGAAGCTTTCTTT. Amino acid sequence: CASSLAPGFPEAFF.

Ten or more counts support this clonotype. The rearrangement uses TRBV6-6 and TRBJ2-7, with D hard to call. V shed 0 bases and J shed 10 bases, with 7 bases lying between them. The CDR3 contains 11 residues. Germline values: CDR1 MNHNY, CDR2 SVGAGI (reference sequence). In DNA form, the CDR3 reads TGTGCCAGCAGTTACTCGCAGTTTCAGTACTTC. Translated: CASSYSQFQYF.

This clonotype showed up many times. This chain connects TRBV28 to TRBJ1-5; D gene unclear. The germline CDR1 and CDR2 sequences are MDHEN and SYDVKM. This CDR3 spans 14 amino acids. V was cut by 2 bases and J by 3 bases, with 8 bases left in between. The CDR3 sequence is CASSLRRDNQPQHF. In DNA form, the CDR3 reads TGTGCCAGCAGTTTACGAAGGGACAATCAGCCCCAGCATTTT.

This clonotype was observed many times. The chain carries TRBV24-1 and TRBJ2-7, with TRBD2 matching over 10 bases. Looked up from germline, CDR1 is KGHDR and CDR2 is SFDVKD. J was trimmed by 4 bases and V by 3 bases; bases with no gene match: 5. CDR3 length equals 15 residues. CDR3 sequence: CATSDPLAGAYEQYF. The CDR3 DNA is TGTGCCACCAGTGATCCCCTAGCGGGAGCTTACGAGCAGTACTTC.

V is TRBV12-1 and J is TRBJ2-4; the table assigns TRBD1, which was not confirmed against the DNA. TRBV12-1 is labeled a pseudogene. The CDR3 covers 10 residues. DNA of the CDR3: TGTGCCAGTTCCCCCCAATTTCAGTACTTC. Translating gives CASSPQFQYF.

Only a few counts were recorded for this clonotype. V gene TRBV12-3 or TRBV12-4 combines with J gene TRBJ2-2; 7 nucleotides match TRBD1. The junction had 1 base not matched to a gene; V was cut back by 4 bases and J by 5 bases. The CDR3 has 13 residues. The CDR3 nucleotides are TGTGCCAGCAGTTCGACAGGGACCGGGGAGCTGTTTTTT. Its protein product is CASSSTGTGELFF.

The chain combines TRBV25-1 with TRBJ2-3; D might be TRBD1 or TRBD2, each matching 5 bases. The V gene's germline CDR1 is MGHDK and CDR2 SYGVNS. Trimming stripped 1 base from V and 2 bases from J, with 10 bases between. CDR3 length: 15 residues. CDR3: CASSESGSTTDTQYF. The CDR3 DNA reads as TGTGCCAGCAGTGAATCAGGGAGTACCACAGATACGCAGTATTTT.

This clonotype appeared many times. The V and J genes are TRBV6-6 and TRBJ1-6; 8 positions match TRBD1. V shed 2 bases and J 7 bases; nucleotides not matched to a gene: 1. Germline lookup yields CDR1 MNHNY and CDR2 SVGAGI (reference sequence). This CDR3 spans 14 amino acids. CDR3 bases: TGTGCCAGCAGTTACCAGGGGGCGAATTCACCCCTCCACTTT. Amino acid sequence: CASSYQGANSPLHF.